Presented here are 6 T cell receptor beta chains from one specimen sequenced in a study of CD4 T cells in relation to SARS-CoV-2 and coronaviruses. Sequencing used immunoSEQ multiplex PCR; TCRdb keeps in-frame clones, though not all of them. The data hold 20,000 to 25,000 clones, with roughly 72% observed a single time. The antigens for these receptors are not known. The unexposed donors gave CD4+ T cells in about 2010-2019, prior to COVID-19. After approximately ten days of culture, CD4+ T cells were isolated. Sample: CD4+ T cells from PBMCs, cultured in vitro. The receptors shown here come from a human donor in good health.

The J gene is TRBJ2-2, the V gene TRBV11-3, with TRBD2 identical over 10 bases. CDR3 length: 17 amino acids. Germline-derived CDR1 and CDR2 are SGHNT and YENEEA. Trimming at V came to 0 bases and at J to 0 bases, leaving 1 base not matched to a gene. CDR3 sequence reads: CASSLDGLAANTGELFF. The CDR3 nucleotides read TGTGCCAGCAGCTTAGACGGACTAGCGGCGAACACCGGGGAGCTGTTTTTT.

As DNA, the CDR3 is TGTGCCAGCAGCCAAGATGAAGGTCAGGGTGGCAGCAATCAGCCCCAGCATTTT. This gives the protein CASSQDEGQGGSNQPQHF. The chain recombines TRBV14 with TRBJ1-5, with D possibly being TRBD1 (5 bases). This CDR3 is built from 18 residues. CDR1 and CDR2 (germline): SGHDN, FVKESK. V gave up 0 bases and J gave up 1 base, with 16 bases separating them. Drawing the rest from reference TRBV14 and TRBJ1-5, the complete variable domain is EAGVTQFPSHSVIEKGQTVTLRCDPISGHDNLYWYRRVMGKEIKFLLHFVKESKQDESGMPNNRFLAERTGGTYSTLKVQPAELEDSGVYFCASSQDEGQGGSNQPQHFGDGTRLSIL.

This chain uses TRBV19 with TRBJ1-4; D is uncertain. Trimming removed 5 bases at V and 3 bases at J, with 10 bases between. Germline-derived CDR1 and CDR2 are LNHDA and SQIVND (reference sequence). This CDR3 has 14 residues. The CDR3 loop reads CASSLPGANEKLFF. CDR3 nucleotides: TGTGCCAGTAGTCTCCCCGGCGCTAATGAAAAACTGTTTTTT.

The chain uses TRBV6-1 and TRBJ2-3, with D tentatively TRBD1 or TRBD2 (5 bases each). Per germline, CDR1 MNHNS and CDR2 SASEGT. The V gene lost 0 bases and the J gene lost 2 bases, with 9 bases spanning the gap. The CDR3 has 15 residues. CDR3 nucleotides: TGTGCCAGCAGTGAAGCTGGGGACCACACAGATACGCAGTATTTT. It yields the protein CASSEAGDHTDTQYF.

This sequence joins TRBV2 and TRBJ1-5; no clear D gene. The CDR3 runs 16 residues. Germline-derived CDR1 and CDR2 are SNHLY and FYNNEI. V gave up 4 bases and J gave up 0 bases, with 13 bases separating them. CDR3: CASSVYQDYSNQPQHF. The CDR3 nucleotides read TGTGCCAGCAGTGTCTACCAGGACTATAGCAATCAGCCCCAGCATTTT.

The V and J genes are TRBV7-7 and TRBJ2-1; D is uncertain. The CDR3 has 13 residues. Trimming cost V 1 base and J 8 bases, with 9 bases left between them. Germline V gives CDR1 SSHAT, CDR2 FNYEAQ (reference sequence). In nucleotides, the CDR3 is TGTGCCAGCAGCTTAGGAATCGAGGATGAGCAGTTCTTC. Translated: CASSLGIEDEQFF. Looking up the rest from reference TRBV7-7 and TRBJ2-1 gives the full variable domain: GAGVSQSPRYKVTKRGQDVTLRCDPISSHATLYWYQQALGQGPEFLTYFNYEAQPDKSGLPSDRFSAERPEGSISTLTIQRTEQRDSAMYRCASSLGIEDEQFFGPGTRLTVL.